One and the same sample provided the 27 T cell receptor beta chains below, sequenced in a study of cytomegalovirus exposure and HLA in healthy donors. PCR primers comprised 60 Vbeta and 13 Jbeta primers. Profiling relied on immunoSEQ multiplex PCR, and the TCRdb table lists in-frame clones only, not all of them. The sample shows 110,000 or so clones, around 68% of them seen only once. Sequenced: PBMCs. Receptors originate from a middle-aged woman in good health and CMV-seropositive.

The chain has TRBV7-2 and TRBJ1-4; the match to TRBD1 covers 7 bases. The CDR3 runs 16 residues. The V gene end was trimmed by 3 bases and the J gene end by 0 bases; junction bases not matched to a gene: 4. Germline V CDR1 and CDR2: SGHTA, FQGNSA. The CDR3 coding sequence is TGTGCCAGCAGCTTCCGGACAGGCGCAACTAATGAAAAACTGTTTTTT. The encoded protein is CASSFRTGATNEKLFF.

V usage is TRBV2 and J usage is TRBJ2-1, with D uncertain. This CDR3 has 13 residues. Trimming removed 2 bases from V and 4 bases from J, with 6 bases in between. The V gene's germline CDR1 is SNHLY and CDR2 FYNNEI. The CDR3, as DNA: TGTGCCAGCAGTGAAACAGAGTACAATGAGCAGTTCTTC. Translation gives CASSETEYNEQFF. Combining the CDR3 with reference TRBV2 and TRBJ2-1 gives the whole variable domain EPEVTQTPSHQVTQMGQEVILRCVPISNHLYFYWYRQILGQKVEFLVSFYNNEISEKSEIFDDQFSVERPDGSNFTLKIRSTKLEDSAMYFCASSETEYNEQFFGPGTRLTVL.

This chain joins TRBV2 and TRBJ2-5, with 8 nucleotides matching TRBD1. The DNA end favors TRBJ2-7, so the J call may be wrong. CDR1 is SNHLY, CDR2 FYNNEI, per germline. The CDR3 is 18 amino acids. The DNA of the CDR3 is TGTGCCAGCAGTGAAGCGGAGTCGGAGACAGGGGTTTTCGGCGAGCAGTACTTC. Amino acids: CASSEAESETGVFGEQYF.

The chain has TRBV30 and TRBJ2-1, with 8 bases lining up with TRBD2. The V and J ends lost 3 bases and 7 bases, in that order; junction bases with no gene match: 8. The CDR3 contains 14 residues. The germline V gene encodes CDR1 GTSNPN and CDR2 SVGIG (reference sequence). CDR3 coding DNA: TGTGCCTGGAGCGTTAGCGGGATGGTAAATGAGCAGTTCTTC. Protein sequence: CAWSVSGMVNEQFF.

The CDR3 loop is CASSADRGSDTQYF. The CDR3 DNA reads TGTGCCAGCAGTGCGGACAGGGGTTCGGATACGCAGTATTTT. V usage is TRBV2 and J usage is TRBJ2-3; 9 bases fit TRBD1. Germline assignment: CDR1 SNHLY and CDR2 FYNNEI. The CDR3 is 14 residues long. Losses at the gene ends were 4 bases for V and 6 bases for J; bases not matched to a gene: 5.

The sample holds a few counts of this clone. V is TRBV7-3 and J is TRBJ1-1; possible D gene TRBD1, 5 bases. Germline V gene data show CDR1 as SGHTA and CDR2 as FQGTGA. CDR3 length equals 15 residues. Trimming shortened V by 0 bases and J by 0 bases, and 8 bases separated the two germline ends. Here the CDR3 reads CASSLTGGMNTEAFF. In DNA, the CDR3 is TGTGCCAGCAGCTTAACTGGGGGGATGAACACTGAAGCTTTCTTT.

In its sample, this clone was seen once. The genes are TRBV7-2 and TRBJ1-5; 9 nucleotides match TRBD1. Trimming removed 5 bases from V and 5 bases from J; junction bases left unmatched: 13. The CDR3 consists of 17 residues. Germline CDR1 and CDR2: SGHTA and FQGNSA. This CDR3 is CASSPGGGQGLHQPQHF. The CDR3 nucleotides read TGTGCCAGCAGCCCTGGGGGTGGACAGGGGTTGCATCAGCCCCAGCATTTT.

The table lists this clone with a few counts. V usage is TRBV2 and J usage is TRBJ2-1; perhaps TRBD1 as D (5 bases). This CDR3 has 13 amino acids. Germline V gene sequence: CDR1 SNHLY, CDR2 FYNNEI. The V end was cut by 3 bases, the J end by 9 bases, with 12 bases between. This CDR3 reads CASSDQGAGEQFF. CDR3 DNA sequence: TGTGCCAGCAGTGATCAAGGGGCCGGTGAGCAGTTCTTC. The entire variable domain, with the rest obtained from reference TRBV2 and TRBJ2-1, is as follows: EPEVTQTPSHQVTQMGQEVILRCVPISNHLYFYWYRQILGQKVEFLVSFYNNEISEKSEIFDDQFSVERPDGSNFTLKIRSTKLEDSAMYFCASSDQGAGEQFFGPGTRLTVL.

The chain recombines TRBV7-9 with TRBJ1-5; TRBD1 matches at 8 bases. The germline V gene has CDR1 SEHNR and CDR2 FQNEAQ (reference sequence). Unmatched junction bases numbered 3, after V lost 2 bases and J lost 3 bases. This CDR3 is 15 amino acids long. The CDR3 spells CASSLSRGPNQPQHF. The CDR3, as DNA: TGTGCCAGCAGCTTATCCAGGGGGCCCAATCAGCCCCAGCATTTT.

This clone came up a few times. The genes are TRBV7-2 and TRBJ2-3; no reliable D call. Trimming pared 5 bases from V and 0 bases from J, leaving 12 bases between. The CDR3 sequence is 15 residues long. Germline V gene sequence: CDR1 SGHTA, CDR2 FQGNSA. The CDR3 loop reads CASSRASTSTDTQYF. The DNA for the CDR3 is TGTGCCAGCAGCCGAGCTTCAACTAGCACAGATACGCAGTATTTT.

The chain recombines TRBV11-2 with TRBJ2-7, with D perhaps matching TRBD2 (6 bases). V lost 5 bases, J lost 2 bases, and 13 bases lay in between. The CDR3 contains 14 residues. CDR1 is SGHAT and CDR2 is FQNNGV in the germline V gene. DNA for the CDR3: TGTGCCAGCAGCGTGGCGGGATTAGCCTACGAGCAGTACTTC. It codes for CASSVAGLAYEQYF.

CDR3 coding DNA: TGCGCCAGCAGCCAAGCCGACGCGGGACGACCTCCTACGCAGTATTTT. Amino acid sequence: CASSQADAGRPPTQYF. This chain uses TRBV4-1 with TRBJ2-3; D might be TRBD2 (6 bases). Germline assignment: CDR1 MGHRA and CDR2 YSYEKL. The CDR3 contains 16 residues. Between the trimmed V and J ends, which lost 1 base and 8 bases, there was a span of 19 bases.

In DNA, the CDR3 is TGTGCCAGCAGTTTTGGCTCCCTCCCACAAGAGACCCAGTACTTC. This encodes CASSFGSLPQETQYF. This rearrangement joins TRBV27 to TRBJ2-5, with D hard to call. The CDR3 contains 15 residues. V lost 3 bases, J lost 2 bases, and 13 bases lay in between. The V gene's germline CDR1 is MNHEY and CDR2 SMNVEV (reference sequence).

In this sample, this clone turned up a few times. The gene calls are TRBV19 and TRBJ2-5; TRBD1 might be the D (5 bases). The DNA end is more similar to TRBJ2-7, so the J call may be wrong. Germline V CDR1 and CDR2: LNHDA, SQIVND (reference sequence). The CDR3 sequence is 13 residues long. CDR3 amino acids: CASTGWDRGEQYF. CDR3 bases: TGTGCCAGTACAGGGTGGGATCGCGGCGAGCAGTACTTC.

V usage is TRBV9 and J usage is TRBJ1-2, with D possibly matching TRBD1 (6 bases). Germline V lookup: CDR1 SGDLS, CDR2 YYNGEE. The CDR3 runs to 15 residues. V was cut by 3 bases and J by 7 bases, with 19 bases left in between. DNA for the CDR3: TGTGCCAGCAGCGCAAAAGGGGTCCCAGGGGCTGGCTACACCTTC. Protein product: CASSAKGVPGAGYTF.

The chain links TRBV2 to TRBJ1-1, with 7 bases that match TRBD1. Trimming cost V 4 bases and J 11 bases; bases outside gene matches: 4. Germline loops: CDR1 SNHLY, CDR2 FYNNEI. The length of the CDR3 is 11 residues. The CDR3 protein is CASSVEGAAFF. The CDR3 DNA sequence: TGTGCCAGCAGTGTGGAGGGGGCGGCTTTCTTT.

This chain joins TRBV4-3 and TRBJ1-5; the D gene is possibly TRBD1 (5 bases). V shed 0 bases and J shed 9 bases, with 15 bases lying between them. The CDR3 has 15 amino acids. Per the germline V gene, CDR1 is LGHNA and CDR2 is YSLEER. The CDR3 protein is CASSQDRGGAPPQHF. The CDR3 DNA reads TGCGCCAGCAGCCAAGATAGGGGCGGGGCTCCGCCCCAGCATTTT.

The chain combines TRBV11-3 with TRBJ2-7; 7 bases map to TRBD2. V was pared by 1 base and J by 2 bases, with 8 bases of the junction left unmatched. This CDR3 is 16 amino acids long. CDR1 is SGHNT and CDR2 is YENEEA in the germline V gene. The CDR3 sequence: CASSLVWGGSTYEQYF. CDR3 in DNA: TGTGCCAGCAGCTTAGTATGGGGAGGGTCTACCTACGAGCAGTACTTC.

The chain carries TRBV5-1 and TRBJ2-5; a weak D match, TRBD2 (6 bases). CDR1 and CDR2 from the germline V gene are SGHRS and YFSETQ. The CDR3 consists of 14 residues. V shed 6 bases and J shed 1 base, with 13 bases lying between them. The CDR3 DNA reads as TGCGCCAGCACCCCGGGAGCAGTCCAAGAGACCCAGTACTTC. Residues: CASTPGAVQETQYF.

The chain joins TRBV7-3 to TRBJ2-1; D might be TRBD2 (5 bases). From germline, CDR1 is SGHTA and CDR2 FQGTGA. V shed 4 bases and J shed 9 bases, with 22 bases lying between them. The CDR3 runs 16 residues. The CDR3 is CASSYRYRTSYPEQFF. CDR3 in DNA: TGTGCCAGCAGCTACCGCTACCGGACTTCGTATCCTGAGCAGTTCTTC.

Only one count was recorded for this clone. The chain employs TRBV6-5 and TRBJ2-7; the match to TRBD1 covers 8 bases. CDR1 MNHEY and CDR2 SVGAGI come from the germline V gene. The CDR3 has 15 amino acids. V lost 5 bases to trimming and J lost 2 bases; unmatched junction nucleotides: 8. CDR3 residues: CASSPDRALAYEQYF. The CDR3 DNA follows: TGTGCCAGCAGTCCGGACAGGGCCCTTGCCTACGAGCAGTACTTC.

This clone was picked up a small number of times. This chain uses TRBV7-2 with TRBJ1-6; D gene unclear. Germline values: CDR1 SGHTA, CDR2 FQGNSA. Deletions cut 5 bases from V and 9 bases from J, with 11 bases between. The CDR3 covers 13 residues. Written as DNA, the CDR3 is TGTGCCAGCAGCCCCCCCTATCGTTCACCCCTCCACTTT. It is translated as CASSPPYRSPLHF.

The chain's CDR3 is CASSTSGGPYEQYF. In DNA form, the CDR3 reads TGTGCCAGCAGCACTAGCGGGGGGCCCTACGAGCAGTACTTC. The J gene is TRBJ2-7, the V gene TRBV11-2, with 12 bases identical to TRBD2. The CDR3 length is 14 residues. V was pared by 5 bases and J by 2 bases, with 1 base of the junction left unmatched. Germline V gene lookup returns CDR1 SGHAT and CDR2 FQNNGV. Supplemented by reference TRBV11-2 and TRBJ2-7, the full variable domain reads EAGVAQSPRYKIIEKRQSVAFWCNPISGHATLYWYQQILGQGPKLLIQFQNNGVVDDSQLPKDRFSAERLKGVDSTLKIQPAKLEDSAVYLCASSTSGGPYEQYFGPGTRLTVT.

The chain carries TRBV7-9 and TRBJ1-2, with a tentative D call TRBD1 (5 bases). The CDR3 is 16 amino acids. Deletions cut 3 bases from V and 8 bases from J, with 22 bases between. Germline assignment: CDR1 SEHNR and CDR2 FQNEAQ (reference sequence). The CDR3 DNA is TGTGCCAGCAGCTTGGGGGGTTCCCAAACTATTGCGGGCTACACCTTC. This translates into CASSLGGSQTIAGYTF.

The chain combines TRBV6-6 with TRBJ1-2, with a tentative D call TRBD1 (6 bases). This CDR3 comprises 13 residues. CDR1 is MNHNY, CDR2 SVGAGI, per germline (reference sequence). The V end lost 2 bases, the J end lost 6 bases, and 10 bases lay between the germline ends. CDR3 coding DNA: TGTGCCAGCAGTTACGGGGGGGGCGATGGCTACACCTTC. Translating it yields CASSYGGGDGYTF.

The J gene is TRBJ2-3, the V gene TRBV30; no firm D call. This CDR3 comprises 14 residues. V was shortened by 4 bases and J by 1 base, with 12 bases between the two germline ends. In germline, CDR1 is GTSNPN, CDR2 SVGIG (reference sequence). The CDR3 is CAWTPPAGTDTQYF. The CDR3 DNA sequence: TGTGCCTGGACGCCCCCCGCAGGCACAGATACGCAGTATTTT.

The CDR3 DNA sequence: TGTGCCAGCAGTGGGACATTCAGCTCCTACGAGCAGTACTTC. It specifies CASSGTFSSYEQYF. This chain joins TRBV6-5 and TRBJ2-7; a weak D match, TRBD1 (6 bases). There are 14 residues in the CDR3. Germline-derived CDR1 and CDR2 are MNHEY and SVGAGI. Trimming stripped 5 bases from V and 0 bases from J, with 11 bases between.